This TCR beta chain stems from a study of cytomegalovirus exposure and HLA in healthy donors. A note on this clone: Its cognate antigen is unknown.

PCR amplification relied on 60 Vbeta primers (plus 13 Jbeta primers). Generated by immunoSEQ multiplex PCR, the TCRdb table keeps only in-frame clones and is missing some. The sample holds around 170,000 clones, around 80% seen once. Regarding the study as a whole: As a later analysis revealed, the rate of TCR association differed by HLA locus, with DRB1 most and HLA-C fewest. What was likely a sequencing artifact was a cluster of highly shared sequence variants. In a later analysis, productive TCRs from donors in an Asian-associated ancestry cluster reportedly carried fewer N-insertions than the cohort mean.

This receptor was identified in a woman aged 50 to 60 in good health and CMV-seropositive. Sequenced sample: PBMCs.

CDR3 loop: CASSYSREQYF. The DNA of the CDR3 is TGTGCCAGCAGTTACTCCCGGGAGCAGTACTTC. The V call is TRBV6-6, the J call TRBJ2-5, with D perhaps matching TRBD2 (6 bases). This CDR3 region has 11 residues. Trimming left V 0 bases short and J 11 bases short, with 7 bases between. In germline, CDR1 is MNHNY, CDR2 SVGAGI (reference sequence).